Below, 20 T cell receptor beta chains from the same sample are listed, as sequenced in a study of T cell repertoires in aging, cancer and after chemotherapy. Peripheral blood genomic DNA, not sorted cells or RNA, was the template. Rearranged V-D-J TRB sequences were amplified with a mixed TRB-A/B primer pool. TCRdb reprocessed the multiplex PCR reads with MiXCR, giving one entry per CDR3 protein. Among nearly 11,000 distinct CDR3 sequences listed, 40% to 45% were seen once. The sequencing input was blood. These receptors came from a human donor in good health.

The chain uses TRBV6-1 and TRBJ2-7; 12 bases match TRBD2. CDR1 MNHNS and CDR2 SASEGT come from the germline V gene. Germline trimming cut 7 bases from V and 7 bases from J; bases unmatched to any gene: 14. The CDR3 is 16 amino acids. The DNA of the CDR3 is TGTGCCAGCAAACCGGCCCTAGCGGGAGGGGGGGAGGAGCAGTACTTC. It specifies CASKPALAGGGEEQYF.

This chain joins TRBV7-9 and TRBJ2-1; tentative D call: TRBD1 (6 bases). Trimming shortened V by 0 bases and J by 1 base, and 13 bases separated the two germline ends. CDR1 is SEHNR, CDR2 FQNEAQ, per germline (reference sequence). The CDR3 is 17 amino acids. The CDR3 protein is CASSLASVRGSYNEQFF. The DNA of the CDR3 is TGTGCCAGCAGCTTAGCGTCTGTCAGGGGTTCCTACAATGAGCAGTTCTTC.

This clonotype was recorded a few times. This chain links TRBV29-1 with TRBJ1-1; D is perhaps TRBD1 (5 bases). The CDR3 contains 13 residues. The V gene's germline CDR1 is SQVTM and CDR2 ANQGSEA. The ends were cut back, 4 bases at V and 4 bases at J, with 13 bases in the middle. CDR3 residues: CSVVLWGGTEAFF. The CDR3 nucleotides are TGCAGCGTTGTTCTATGGGGGGGCACTGAAGCTTTCTTT.

The chain has TRBV27 and TRBJ2-5, with D tentatively TRBD2 (5 bases). The DNA matches TRBJ2-7 better at its end, which makes the J call doubtful. CDR1 is MNHEY, CDR2 SMNVEV, per germline (reference sequence). CDR3 length: 14 residues. The CDR3 nucleotides read TGTGCCAGCAGTTTACGGGGTGCCTCCTACGAGCAGTACTTC. Protein product: CASSLRGASYEQYF.

By proportion, this clonotype is medium-sized (0.01 to 0.1%). The CDR3 nucleotides read TGTGCCTGGAGTGTACCCGACTATGGCTACACCTTC. It specifies CAWSVPDYGYTF. This chain uses TRBV30 with TRBJ1-2; D remains ambiguous. V was cut by 0 bases and J by 3 bases, with 5 bases left in between. This CDR3 has 12 amino acids. From germline, CDR1 is GTSNPN and CDR2 SVGIG (reference sequence).

This clonotype appeared a single time. V gene TRBV20-1 combines with J gene TRBJ2-7; D might be TRBD1 (6 bases). This CDR3 is built from 14 residues. With 6 bases removed from V and 3 bases from J, the gap between germline ends came to 18 bases. Germline V lookup: CDR1 DFQATT, CDR2 SNEGSKA (reference sequence). CDR3 in amino acids: CSASSMGRGYEQYF. The CDR3 nucleotides read TGCAGTGCCAGTAGTATGGGCAGGGGCTACGAGCAGTACTTC.

The chain combines TRBV28 with TRBJ1-2, with D hard to call. The germline CDR1 and CDR2 sequences are MDHEN and SYDVKM. The CDR3 runs to 13 residues. Trimming shortened V by 3 bases and J by 8 bases, and 13 bases separated the two germline ends. CDR3 DNA: TGTGCCAGCAGTTTGTCCCAGGCTTACGGCTACACCTTC. This sequence encodes CASSLSQAYGYTF.

Details on this clonotype: An end of the junction does not agree with germline; a read error may underlie this. The J gene is TRBJ1-2, the V gene TRBV10-1, with TRBD1 matching over 9 bases. The CDR3 length is 14 residues. Germline V gives CDR1 WNHNN, CDR2 SYGVQD (reference sequence). The CDR3 reads CASSPGQGVYGYTF. The DNA for the CDR3 is TGTGCCAGCAGCCCGGGACAGGGAGTTTATGGCTACACCTTC.

This clonotype was counted once. The CDR3 spells CASSESYGTGAEAFF. The CDR3 bases are TGTGCCAGCAGTGAGTCGTACGGGACAGGGGCGGAAGCTTTCTTT. V gene TRBV6-4 combines with J gene TRBJ1-1; 10 bases map to TRBD1. This CDR3 contains 15 residues. Germline V CDR1 and CDR2: MRHNA, SNTAGT. V trimming: 3 bases; J trimming: 8 bases; junction bases outside the gene matches: 9.

This clonotype was observed a handful of times. This sequence joins TRBV6-5 and TRBJ2-7, with 7 bases aligning to TRBD1. From germline, CDR1 is MNHEY and CDR2 SVGAGI. V lost 7 bases, J lost 4 bases, and 7 bases stayed unmatched. The CDR3 is made up of 13 amino acids. CDR3 residues: CASKRQGGYEQYF. The CDR3 coding sequence is TGTGCCAGCAAGAGACAGGGCGGGTACGAGCAGTACTTC.

The gene calls are TRBV6-5 and TRBJ1-2, with D possibly being TRBD1 (5 bases). Trimming took off 2 bases at V and 6 bases at J, with 22 bases between the two ends. This CDR3 comprises 17 residues. Germline CDR1 is MNHEY and CDR2 is SVGAGI. The CDR3 loop is CASSYRHRQGKTDGYTF. CDR3 DNA sequence: TGTGCCAGCAGTTACAGGCATCGCCAGGGAAAGACGGATGGCTACACCTTC.

V and J are TRBV5-4 and TRBJ2-5; 7 bases match TRBD2. The trim removed 4 bases at V and 5 bases at J, leaving 8 bases unmatched. The germline V gene encodes CDR1 SGHNT and CDR2 YYREEE (reference sequence). CDR3 size: 14 residues. This CDR3 is CASSPGGSLETQYF. In DNA, the CDR3 is TGTGCCAGCAGCCCAGGCGGGAGTTTGGAGACCCAGTACTTC.

The chain joins TRBV6-2 or TRBV6-3 to TRBJ1-1, with TRBD1 matching over 7 bases. The CDR3 consists of 20 residues. CDR1 MNHEY and CDR2 SVGEGT come from the germline V gene. J lost 0 bases, V lost 6 bases, and 22 bases had no gene match. DNA of the CDR3: TGTGCCAGCAGAAAAAGGGGAACCACGTGGGACAGTGGCATGAACACTGAAGCTTTCTTT. It yields the protein CASRKRGTTWDSGMNTEAFF.

The V gene is TRBV11-2, the J gene TRBJ1-1; 7 bases are shared with TRBD1. V lost 2 bases and J lost 2; bases outside the gene matches: 5. There are 15 residues in the CDR3. CDR1 is SGHAT and CDR2 is FQNNGV in the germline V gene. CDR3 nucleotides: TGTGCCAGCAGCTTAATTAGGGGGCCTAACACTGAAGCTTTCTTT. Amino acids: CASSLIRGPNTEAFF. The variable domain in full, with the rest retrieved from reference TRBV11-2 and TRBJ1-1, is EAGVAQSPRYKIIEKRQSVAFWCNPISGHATLYWYQQILGQGPKLLIQFQNNGVVDDSQLPKDRFSAERLKGVDSTLKIQPAKLEDSAVYLCASSLIRGPNTEAFFGQGTRLTVV.

This clonotype came up a few times. The chain links TRBV12-3 or TRBV12-4 to TRBJ1-5; a possible D gene is TRBD1 (6 bases). This CDR3 has 15 amino acids. Trimming cost V 6 bases and J 2 bases, with 14 bases left between them. CDR3 DNA sequence: TGTGCCAGCAGCCTAGGGGGTAGCGGCAATCAGCCCCAGCATTTT. Translation: CASSLGGSGNQPQHF.

The V gene is TRBV4-1, the J gene TRBJ2-1, with 9 bases lining up with TRBD2. Trimming at V came to 1 base and at J to 5 bases, leaving 9 bases not matched to a gene. Germline lookup yields CDR1 MGHRA and CDR2 YSYEKL. The CDR3 extends over 17 amino acids. CDR3 amino acids: CASSQVPLAGLHNEQFF. The CDR3 bases are TGCGCCAGCAGCCAAGTACCCCTAGCGGGGCTACACAATGAGCAGTTCTTC.

The chain is built from TRBV11-3 and TRBJ2-7; 13 bases line up with TRBD2. This CDR3 has 15 amino acids. With 5 bases clipped from V and 2 bases from J, the junction kept 3 bases outside the gene matches. Germline CDR1 SGHNT, CDR2 YENEEA. Here the CDR3 DNA reads TGTGCCAGCAGCCGAACTAGCGGGGGGGCCTACGAGCAGTACTTC. Translating gives CASSRTSGGAYEQYF. The full variable domain, in which reference TRBV11-3 and TRBJ2-7 provide the parts outside the CDR3, is EAGVVQSPRYKIIEKKQPVAFWCNPISGHNTLYWYLQNLGQGPELLIRYENEEAVDDSQLPKDRFSAERLKGVDSTLKIQPAELGDSAVYLCASSRTSGGAYEQYFGPGTRLTVT.

V usage is TRBV7-2 and J usage is TRBJ1-1, with D possibly matching TRBD1 (5 bases). This CDR3 is built from 16 residues. CDR1 is SGHTA, CDR2 FQGNSA, per germline. V shed 0 bases and J shed 6 bases, with 17 bases lying between them. CDR3 nucleotide sequence: TGTGCCAGCAGCTTAGCGGGGCCCGCGCGGATCGCTGAAGCTTTCTTT. Protein product: CASSLAGPARIAEAFF.

On this clonotype itself: One end of the junction fails to match germline, which may point to a read error. In DNA form, the CDR3 reads TGTGCCAGCAGGAGAGAGGGGGACTCCTACGATCAGTACTTC. The encoded protein is CASRREGDSYDQYF. V usage is TRBV6-4 and J usage is TRBJ2-7, with D perhaps given as TRBD1 or TRBD2 (6 bases each). The CDR3 is 14 residues long. CDR1 is MRHNA, CDR2 SNTAGT, per germline.

This clonotype was seen a single time. This chain joins TRBV28 and TRBJ2-5; tentatively, D is TRBD1 (6 bases). Germline loops: CDR1 MDHEN, CDR2 SYDVKM. V was trimmed by 3 bases and J by 6 bases, leaving 11 bases between them. The length of the CDR3 is 13 residues. The CDR3 DNA reads as TGTGCCAGCAGTTTCAGGGGAAGAAAGACCCAGTACTTC. Protein: CASSFRGRKTQYF.